Below, 4 T cell receptor beta chains from the same sample are listed, as sequenced in a study of blood T cell repertoires in COVID-19. Assay: immunoSEQ multiplex PCR; the TCRdb copy retains only in-frame clones and omits some. The sample consists of about 89,000 clones, roughly 78% of them appearing once. Source material: peripheral blood. These receptors were taken from a woman older than 75 with acute or convalescent COVID-19.

In its sample, this clone was seen a few times. V gene TRBV3-1 (or the pseudogene TRBV3-2) combines with J gene TRBJ2-1; possibly TRBD2 for D (5 bases). This CDR3 is 15 amino acids long. The V gene lost 2 bases and the J gene lost 2 bases, with 10 bases spanning the gap. From germline, CDR1 is LGHDT and CDR2 YNNKEL (reference sequence). The CDR3 here is CASSQTRAPYNEQFF. CDR3 bases: TGTGCCAGCAGCCAAACGCGGGCCCCCTACAATGAGCAGTTCTTC.

The V and J genes are TRBV7-9 and TRBJ2-3, with D perhaps TRBD1 (5 bases). Germline V gene data show CDR1 as SEHNR and CDR2 as FQNEAQ (reference sequence). V lost 0 bases and J lost 2, with 9 bases in between. The CDR3 spans 15 residues. CDR3 sequence reads: CASSLAGRVTDTQYF. In DNA, the CDR3 is TGTGCCAGCAGCTTAGCGGGCAGGGTCACAGATACGCAGTATTTT.

The V and J genes are TRBV19 and TRBJ1-3, with a weak D call TRBD1 (6 bases). Trimming shortened V by 7 bases and J by 1 base, and 11 bases separated the two germline ends. Germline CDR1 LNHDA, CDR2 SQIVND (reference sequence). CDR3 length: 14 amino acids. As DNA, the CDR3 is TGTGCCAGTATCAGGGGATCTTCTGGAAACACCATATATTTT. Translated, it gives CASIRGSSGNTIYF.

V usage is TRBV20-1 and J usage is TRBJ1-4, with D possibly TRBD1 on 5 matching bases. Germline CDR1 reads DFQATT; CDR2 reads SNEGSKA (reference sequence). V was shortened by 3 bases and J by 8 bases, with 13 bases between the two germline ends. CDR3 length: 13 residues. The CDR3 region has the DNA TGCAGTGCTAGTCAAGGGGTTCGAGAAAAACTGTTTTTT. Translated, it gives CSASQGVREKLFF.